What follows are 8 T cell receptor beta chains derived from one specimen sequenced in a study of molecular identifiers for immune sequencing clone quantification. In TCRdb, the PCR reads were re-called with MiXCR into one record per CDR3 protein. The sample holds 85,000 to 100,000 distinct CDR3 sequences; roughly a fifth are singletons and the top ten take about 1%. The sample taken for sequencing was naive CD8+ T cells from blood, with Jurkat cell RNA spiked in. Noted subset: FACS-sorted CD8+CD4-CCR7+CD45RA+ naive T cells. Every receptor here comes from a human donor in good health. Some libraries in this study had Jurkat cell RNA spiked in.

The chain links TRBV20-1 to TRBJ2-7, with TRBD1 matching over 8 bases. The CDR3 runs 12 residues. V trimming: 6 bases; J trimming: 7 bases; junction bases outside the gene matches: 8. Germline values: CDR1 DFQATT, CDR2 SNEGSKA (reference sequence). The DNA of the CDR3 is TGCAGTGCCGCGGACAGGGCCCGTGAGCAGTACTTC. Protein sequence: CSAADRAREQYF.

This clonotype appeared a few times. V usage is TRBV27 and J usage is TRBJ1-5; D remains ambiguous. V was pared by 6 bases and J by 6 bases, with 12 bases between. Germline CDR1 MNHEY, CDR2 SMNVEV (reference sequence). The CDR3 covers 13 residues. CDR3 sequence: CASSRGVVQPQHF. In nucleotides, the CDR3 is TGTGCCAGCAGCCGCGGGGTAGTTCAGCCCCAGCATTTT.

This clonotype has ten or more counts. The chain carries TRBV7-9 and TRBJ2-7, with D possibly called TRBD1 or TRBD2 (5 bases each). V was clipped by 5 bases and J by 0 bases, with 14 bases between them. Germline CDR1 is SEHNR and CDR2 is FQNEAQ (reference sequence). The CDR3 extends over 15 amino acids. For the CDR3, the DNA is TGTGCCAGCAGCCCGGGACGGATGAGCTCCTACGAGCAGTACTTC. Protein product: CASSPGRMSSYEQYF.

There are many counts of this clonotype. The chain joins TRBV20-1 to TRBJ2-3, with TRBD2 identical over 10 bases. The CDR3 covers 17 residues. J was trimmed by 5 bases and V by 6 bases; bases with no gene match: 17. CDR1 DFQATT and CDR2 SNEGSKA come from the germline V gene (reference sequence). The CDR3 DNA is TGCAGTGCCGAACCTCCTCAAAGCGGGAGGGCAGGAGATACGCAGTATTTT. This encodes CSAEPPQSGRAGDTQYF.

Remarks on this clonotype: This may stem from a read error, because a much larger clone lies one nucleotide away. CDR3 coding DNA: TGTGTCAGCAGTTTTTTAGCGGGGAGTACCACAGATACGCAGTATTTT. Translating gives CVSSFLAGSTTDTQYF. This chain joins TRBV28 and TRBJ2-3; TRBD2 aligns across 8 bases. Germline V lookup: CDR1 MDHEN, CDR2 SYDVKM. This CDR3 is built from 16 residues.

This clonotype was counted a single time. A much larger clone sits a single nucleotide away, making a read error possible. This sequence joins TRBV4-3 and TRBJ1-2, with D maybe TRBD1 (5 bases). CDR3 length: 16 amino acids. The germline gives CDR1 LGHNA, CDR2 YSLEER. The CDR3 spells CASSQDLQTGPYGHTF. For the CDR3, the DNA is TGCGCCAGCAGCCAAGATCTCCAAACAGGCCCCTATGGCCACACCTTC.

A remark on this clonotype: A single base separates this from a much larger clone, so it may be a read error. V and J are TRBV4-1 and TRBJ2-2; 10 bases fit TRBD1. This CDR3 has 15 amino acids. The germline V gene encodes CDR1 MGHRA and CDR2 YSYEKL. V dropped 7 bases and J dropped 7; count of bases not matched to a gene: 9. This CDR3 is CASNLGQGINGELFF. CDR3 nucleotides: TGCGCCAGCAACCTGGGACAGGGGATCAACGGGGAGCTGTTTTTT.

The chain links TRBV7-2 to TRBJ2-6; D ambiguous. Between the trimmed V and J ends, which lost 4 bases and 0 bases, there was a span of 4 bases. Germline CDR1 and CDR2: SGHTA and FQGNSA. CDR3 length: 14 amino acids. CDR3 nucleotides: TGTGCCAGCAGCTCGAGCTCTGGGGCCAACGTCCTGACTTTC. Its translation is CASSSSSGANVLTF. Full variable domain (remainder filled in from reference TRBV7-2 and TRBJ2-6): GAGVSQSPSNKVTEKGKDVELRCDPISGHTALYWYRQSLGQGLEFLIYFQGNSAPDKSGLPSDRFSAERTGGSVSTLTIQRTQQEDSAVYLCASSSSSGANVLTFGAGSRLTVL.